This entry lists 8 T cell receptor beta chains sequenced from one sample in a study of blood T cell repertoires in COVID-19. The data were produced by immunoSEQ multiplex PCR, yet TCRdb's version contains in-frame clones alone and is incomplete. The sample includes fewer than 300,000 clones, about 88% seen only once; the top ten take approximately 3.8%. Sequenced material: peripheral blood. These TCRs come from a man in his 60s who had recovered from COVID-19.

This clone appeared once. The chain links TRBV10-2 to TRBJ2-7; D possibly corresponds to TRBD1 (5 bases). CDR3 length: 14 residues. From germline, CDR1 is WSHSY and CDR2 SAAADI. V was cut by 4 bases and J by 4 bases, with 14 bases left in between. CDR3: CASSGTGSLYEQYF. The CDR3 DNA sequence: TGCGCCAGCAGTGGCACAGGCTCCTTGTACGAGCAGTACTTC.

The chain recombines TRBV11-2 with TRBJ2-7; TRBD2 is a possible D gene (6 bases). The germline gives CDR1 SGHAT, CDR2 FQNNGV. V lost 7 bases to trimming and J lost 4 bases, with 20 bases between them. The length of the CDR3 is 15 residues. CDR3 amino acids: CASTQRTREAYEQYF. DNA for the CDR3: TGTGCCAGCACCCAAAGGACCAGGGAGGCGTACGAGCAGTACTTC.

To note about this clone: A junction end diverges from the germline sequence, so it may reflect a read error. The V gene is TRBV7-7, the J gene TRBJ2-3, with TRBD1 identical over 7 bases. The CDR3 has 14 residues. Looked up from germline, CDR1 is SSHAT and CDR2 is FNYEAQ (reference sequence). The CDR3 spells CASSLDRSTDTQYF. The DNA for the CDR3 is TGTGCTAGCAGCTTGGACAGGAGCACAGATACGCAGTATTTT.

This CDR3 reads CASSAAGMSTSYNEQFF. DNA for the CDR3: TGCGCCAGCAGCGCGGCCGGGATGAGCACCTCCTACAATGAGCAGTTCTTC. V is TRBV5-1 and J is TRBJ2-1; weak D call: TRBD2 (5 bases). The CDR3 length is 17 residues. V was trimmed by 4 bases and J by 0 bases, leaving 17 bases between them. The germline V gene encodes CDR1 SGHRS and CDR2 YFSETQ. The full variable domain, rest sourced from reference TRBV5-1 and TRBJ2-1, is KAGVTQTPRYLIKTRGQQVTLSCSPISGHRSVSWYQQTPGQGLQFLFEYFSETQRNKGNFPGRFSGRQFSNSRSEMNVSTLELGDSALYLCASSAAGMSTSYNEQFFGPGTRLTVL.

The genes are TRBV5-5 and TRBJ2-2, with 11 positions matching TRBD2. Losses at the gene ends were 3 bases for V and 4 bases for J; bases not matched to a gene: 2. Looked up from germline, CDR1 is SGHKS and CDR2 is YYEKEE (reference sequence). The CDR3 covers 15 residues. The CDR3 region is CASSYTSGGTGELFF. For the CDR3, the DNA is TGTGCCAGCAGCTATACTAGCGGGGGCACCGGGGAGCTGTTTTTT.

The chain has TRBV18 and TRBJ2-4; the match to TRBD1 covers 8 bases. This CDR3 has 15 amino acids. J gave up 2 bases and V 3 bases, and 3 bases lay outside the gene matches. Germline assignment: CDR1 KGHSH and CDR2 LQKENI. The DNA for the CDR3 is TGTGCCAGCTCACCTCAGGGGGCAACCAAAAACATTCAGTACTTC. Its protein is CASSPQGATKNIQYF. Full variable domain (rest looked up from reference TRBV18 and TRBJ2-4): NAGVMQNPRHLVRRRGQEARLRCSPMKGHSHVYWYRQLPEEGLKFMVYLQKENIIDESGMPKERFSAEFPKEGPSILRIQQVVRGDSAAYFCASSPQGATKNIQYFGAGTRLSVL.

The V gene is TRBV24-1, the J gene TRBJ2-5; TRBD1 might be the D (5 bases). Trimming stripped 6 bases from V and 5 bases from J, with 15 bases between. The CDR3 totals 14 residues. Germline assignment: CDR1 KGHDR and CDR2 SFDVKD. The CDR3 DNA reads as TGTGCCACCAGTAAGTCAGGGTTAGAGGAGACCCAGTACTTC. Translation gives CATSKSGLEETQYF.

This chain links TRBV6-6 with TRBJ2-7, with D possibly matching TRBD1 (6 bases). Trimming took 6 bases from V and 2 from J, leaving 17 bases between them. The germline gives CDR1 MNHNY, CDR2 SVGAGI (reference sequence). The CDR3 contains 15 residues. The CDR3 reads CASSPRDKQTYEQYF. Here the CDR3 DNA reads TGTGCCAGCAGCCCCCGGGACAAGCAAACCTACGAGCAGTACTTC.